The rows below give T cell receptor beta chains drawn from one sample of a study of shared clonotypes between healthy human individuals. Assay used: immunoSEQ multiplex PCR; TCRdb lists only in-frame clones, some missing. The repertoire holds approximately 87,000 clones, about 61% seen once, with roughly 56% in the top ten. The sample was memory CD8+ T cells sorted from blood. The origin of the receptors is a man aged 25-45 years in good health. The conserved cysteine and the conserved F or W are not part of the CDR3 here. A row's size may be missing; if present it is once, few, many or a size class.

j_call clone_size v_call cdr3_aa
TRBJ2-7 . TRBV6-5 ASSFGQGQY
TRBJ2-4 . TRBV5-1 ASSLATPPNIQY
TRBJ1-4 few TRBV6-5 ASSYDGGGFGKLF
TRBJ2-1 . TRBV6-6 ASRLSGDNEQF
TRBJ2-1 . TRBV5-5 ASSVGLAGYNEQF
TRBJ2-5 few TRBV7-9 ASSLATVAEETQY
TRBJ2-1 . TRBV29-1 SVGIAGTGVFGEQF
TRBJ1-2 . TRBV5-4 ASSPTGTGLYGYT
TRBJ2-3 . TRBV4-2 ASSRNSGRLADTQY
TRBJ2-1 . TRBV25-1 ASSADLGSHNEQF
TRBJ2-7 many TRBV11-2 ASSLVDSGKDEQY
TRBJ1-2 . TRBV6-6 ASRDTGYGYT
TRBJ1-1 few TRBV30 AWSGGMNEGAF
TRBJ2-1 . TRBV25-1 ASSDSGRATYNEQF